The rows below give T cell receptor beta chains drawn from one sample of a study of cytomegalovirus exposure and HLA in healthy donors. Assay used: immunoSEQ multiplex PCR; TCRdb lists only in-frame clones, some missing. The table has about 210,000 clones, 79% seen once. The sequencing input was PBMCs. These receptors all come from a male donor in good health and CMV-seropositive. Each CDR3 is given with its conserved first and last residue.

CASSLDHVGGSQETQYF	TRBV11-2
CASRRSGTGFSGNTIYF	TRBV19
CASSFRVLGGELFF	TRBV5-6
CASSLSLSNEQFF	TRBV5-1
CASSLSGRAEYGYTF	TRBV7-2
CASSPTAPNEKLFF	TRBV18
CASSYRDRGYEQYF	TRBV6-5
CASRETGMGPQHF	TRBV2
CASSRTGGKQPQHF	TRBV21-1
CASDLGPSTDTQYF	TRBV19
CATGGAGVRETQYF	TRBV28
CASSLAGGNQPQHF	TRBV5-4
CASSVESGNEQFF	TRBV9
CASSRGGSVTGELFF	TRBV6-5
CASSEKDRVGQYF	TRBV6-1
CAWLGQGGTEAFF	TRBV30
CASSFDRGNEQYF	TRBV5-1
CASSLGSGTGTYEQYF	TRBV7-3
CASNRVGTEAFF	TRBV19
CASSLTSLGSGELFF	TRBV7-3
CASSLDVRSNQPQHF	TRBV5-1
CASSPLPTLGKETQYF	TRBV11-1
CASSSDRGNVNTEAFF	TRBV14